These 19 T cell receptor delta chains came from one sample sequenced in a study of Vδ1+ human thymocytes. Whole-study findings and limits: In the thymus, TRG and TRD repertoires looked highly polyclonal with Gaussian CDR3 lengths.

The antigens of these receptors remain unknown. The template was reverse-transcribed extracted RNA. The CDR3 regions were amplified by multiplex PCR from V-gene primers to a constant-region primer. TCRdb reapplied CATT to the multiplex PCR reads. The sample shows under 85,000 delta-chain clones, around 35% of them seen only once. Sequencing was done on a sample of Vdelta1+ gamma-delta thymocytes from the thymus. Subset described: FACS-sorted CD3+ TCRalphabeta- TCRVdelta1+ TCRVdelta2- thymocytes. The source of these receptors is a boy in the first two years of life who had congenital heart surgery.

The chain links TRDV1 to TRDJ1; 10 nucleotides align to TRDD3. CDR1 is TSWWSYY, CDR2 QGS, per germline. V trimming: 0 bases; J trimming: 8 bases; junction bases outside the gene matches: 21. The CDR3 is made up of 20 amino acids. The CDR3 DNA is TGTGCTCTTGGGGAACTCGGTAGCCGCTGGGGGATATGGGCGGTCCCCAAACTCATCTTT. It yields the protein CALGELGSRWGIWAVPKLIF.

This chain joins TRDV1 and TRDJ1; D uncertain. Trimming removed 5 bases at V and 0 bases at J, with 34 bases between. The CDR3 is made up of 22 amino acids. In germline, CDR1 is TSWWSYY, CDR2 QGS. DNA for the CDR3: TGTGCTCTTGGGCCGAGAGGAGTAGCCTCCCGTACTGAGAGAGGGTACACCGATAAACTCATCTTT. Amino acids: CALGPRGVASRTERGYTDKLIF.

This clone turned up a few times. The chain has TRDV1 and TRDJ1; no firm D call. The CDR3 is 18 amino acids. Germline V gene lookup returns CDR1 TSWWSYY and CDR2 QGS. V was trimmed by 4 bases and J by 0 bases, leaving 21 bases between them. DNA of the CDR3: TGTGCTCTTGGGGTCCTTATAGGCCCCCCCGCGGACACCGATAAACTCATCTTT. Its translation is CALGVLIGPPADTDKLIF.

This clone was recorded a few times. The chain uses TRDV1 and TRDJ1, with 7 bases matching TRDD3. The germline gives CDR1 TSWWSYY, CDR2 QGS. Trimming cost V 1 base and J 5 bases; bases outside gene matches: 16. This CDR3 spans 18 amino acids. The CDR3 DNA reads TGTGCTCTTGGGGAACCGCCCCCTAATCTTTTACTGGGGGATAAACTCATCTTT. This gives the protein CALGEPPPNLLLGDKLIF.

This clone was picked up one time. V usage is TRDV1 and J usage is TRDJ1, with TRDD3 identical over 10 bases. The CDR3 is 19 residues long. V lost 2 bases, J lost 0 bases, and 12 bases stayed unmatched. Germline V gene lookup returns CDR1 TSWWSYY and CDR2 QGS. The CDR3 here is CALGERSWGILSYTDKLIF. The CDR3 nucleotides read TGTGCTCTTGGGGAAAGGTCTTGGGGGATACTTTCATACACCGATAAACTCATCTTT.

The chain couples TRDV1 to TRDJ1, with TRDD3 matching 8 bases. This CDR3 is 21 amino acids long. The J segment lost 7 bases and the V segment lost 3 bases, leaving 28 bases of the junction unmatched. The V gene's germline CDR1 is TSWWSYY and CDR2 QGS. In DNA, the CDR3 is TGTGCTCTTGGGGACTGTTCTTCCCAAACGGGAGTTCTAACTGGGGGCCCTAAACTCATCTTT. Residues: CALGDCSSQTGVLTGGPKLIF.

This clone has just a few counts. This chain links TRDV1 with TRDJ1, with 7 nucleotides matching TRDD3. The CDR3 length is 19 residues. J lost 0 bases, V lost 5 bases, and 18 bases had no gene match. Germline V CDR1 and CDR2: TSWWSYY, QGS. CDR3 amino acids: CALGSTTLHWGLYTDKLIF. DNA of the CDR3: TGTGCTCTTGGGAGTACTACCCTCCACTGGGGCCTGTACACCGATAAACTCATCTTT.

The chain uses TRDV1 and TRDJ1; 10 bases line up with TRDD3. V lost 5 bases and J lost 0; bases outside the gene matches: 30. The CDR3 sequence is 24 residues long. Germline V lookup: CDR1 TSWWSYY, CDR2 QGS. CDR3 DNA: TGTGCTCTTGGGCCCCGGGTCCCTTTAGAATCGTACTGGGGGATGAAGCTCTACACCGATAAACTCATCTTT. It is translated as CALGPRVPLESYWGMKLYTDKLIF.

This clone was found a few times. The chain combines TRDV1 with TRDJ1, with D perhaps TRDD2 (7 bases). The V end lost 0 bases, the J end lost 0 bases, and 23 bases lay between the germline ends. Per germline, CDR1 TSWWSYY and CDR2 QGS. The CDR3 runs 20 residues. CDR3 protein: CALGELFPTSVGIYTDKLIF. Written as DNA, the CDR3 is TGTGCTCTTGGGGAACTCTTTCCTACGTCGGTGGGGATTTACACCGATAAACTCATCTTT.

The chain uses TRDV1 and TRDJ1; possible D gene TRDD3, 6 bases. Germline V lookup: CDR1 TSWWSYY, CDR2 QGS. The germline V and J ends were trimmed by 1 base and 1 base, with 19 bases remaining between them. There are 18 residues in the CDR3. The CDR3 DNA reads TGTGCTCTTGGGGAACCCCCCCCACCGACTGGGACCACCGATAAACTCATCTTT. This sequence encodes CALGEPPPPTGTTDKLIF.

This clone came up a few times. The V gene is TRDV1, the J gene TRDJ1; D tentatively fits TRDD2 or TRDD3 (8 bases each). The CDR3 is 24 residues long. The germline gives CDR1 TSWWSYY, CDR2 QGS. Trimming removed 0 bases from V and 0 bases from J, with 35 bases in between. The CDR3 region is CALGELKGLPKYWGAAWYTDKLIF. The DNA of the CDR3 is TGTGCTCTTGGGGAACTGAAAGGCCTTCCTAAATACTGGGGGGCCGCGTGGTACACCGATAAACTCATCTTT.

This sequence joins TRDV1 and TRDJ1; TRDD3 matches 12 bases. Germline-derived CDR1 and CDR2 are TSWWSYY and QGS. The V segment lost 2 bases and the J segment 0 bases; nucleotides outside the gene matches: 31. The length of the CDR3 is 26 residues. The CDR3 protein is CALGEILIKSYGIRTGGYRHTDKLIF. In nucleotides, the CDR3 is TGTGCTCTTGGGGAAATACTTATAAAAAGCTACGGGATCAGAACTGGGGGATACAGACACACCGATAAACTCATCTTT.

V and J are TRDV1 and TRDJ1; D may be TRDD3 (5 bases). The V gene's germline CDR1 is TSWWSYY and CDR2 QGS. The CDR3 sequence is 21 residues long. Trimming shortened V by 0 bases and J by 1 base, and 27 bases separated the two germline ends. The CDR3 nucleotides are TGTGCTCTTGGGGAACTAGACGATAATGGGAGATACCAGGAGGGCACCGATAAACTCATCTTT. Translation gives CALGELDDNGRYQEGTDKLIF.

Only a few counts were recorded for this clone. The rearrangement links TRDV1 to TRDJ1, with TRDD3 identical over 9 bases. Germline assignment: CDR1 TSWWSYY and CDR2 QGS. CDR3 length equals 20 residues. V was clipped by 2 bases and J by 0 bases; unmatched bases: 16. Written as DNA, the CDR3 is TGTGCTCTTGGGGAAGGGTACTGGGGGACCCTCTATGATAACACCGATAAACTCATCTTT. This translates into CALGEGYWGTLYDNTDKLIF.

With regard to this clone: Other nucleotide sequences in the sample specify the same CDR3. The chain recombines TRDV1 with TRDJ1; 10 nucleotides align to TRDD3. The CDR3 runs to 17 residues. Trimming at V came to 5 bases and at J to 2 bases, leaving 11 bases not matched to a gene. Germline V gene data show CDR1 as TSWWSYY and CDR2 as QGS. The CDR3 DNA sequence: TGTGCTCTTGGGTTTATCCGGGGGATACGCGGAACCGATAAACTCATCTTT. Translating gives CALGFIRGIRGTDKLIF.

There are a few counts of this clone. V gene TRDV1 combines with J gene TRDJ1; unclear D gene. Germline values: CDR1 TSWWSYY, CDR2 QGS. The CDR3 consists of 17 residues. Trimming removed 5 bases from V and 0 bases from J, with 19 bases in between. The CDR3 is CALGIIRSETYTDKLIF. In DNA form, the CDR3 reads TGTGCTCTTGGGATTATAAGGTCCGAAACGTACACCGATAAACTCATCTTT.

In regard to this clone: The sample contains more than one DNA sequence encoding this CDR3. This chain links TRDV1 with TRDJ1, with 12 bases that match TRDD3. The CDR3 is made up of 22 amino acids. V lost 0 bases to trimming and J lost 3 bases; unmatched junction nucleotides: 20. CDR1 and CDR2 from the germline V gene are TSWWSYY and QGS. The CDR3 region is CALGELSLNGQFWGIRADKLIF. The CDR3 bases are TGTGCTCTTGGGGAACTCTCCCTTAACGGCCAATTCTGGGGGATACGAGCCGATAAACTCATCTTT.

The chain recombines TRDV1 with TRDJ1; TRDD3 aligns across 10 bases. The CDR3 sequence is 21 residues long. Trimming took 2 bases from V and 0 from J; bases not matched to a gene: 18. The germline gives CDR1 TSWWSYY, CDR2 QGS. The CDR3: CALGEGLRGGIRMAYTDKLIF. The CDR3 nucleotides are TGTGCTCTTGGGGAAGGCCTCCGAGGGGGGATACGAATGGCGTACACCGATAAACTCATCTTT.

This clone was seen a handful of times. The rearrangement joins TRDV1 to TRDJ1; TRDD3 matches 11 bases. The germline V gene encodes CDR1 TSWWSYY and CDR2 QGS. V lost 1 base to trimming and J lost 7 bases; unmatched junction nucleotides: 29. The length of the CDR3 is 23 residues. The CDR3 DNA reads TGTGCTCTTGGGGAACAGTTTGGGGCCTTCCTAAAGCTTACTGGGGGATATCGCGGTAAACTCATCTTT. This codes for CALGEQFGAFLKLTGGYRGKLIF.